Each of the 22 T cell receptor beta chains below was sequenced from the same sample in a study of cytomegalovirus exposure and HLA in healthy donors. Sequencing was performed with immunoSEQ multiplex PCR; in TCRdb, only in-frame clones are kept and a portion is missing. The sample shows some 160,000 clones, more than 75% of them seen only once. Sequenced: PBMCs. The origin of the receptors is a man aged 18 to 29 in good health and CMV-seronegative.

In its sample, this clone was seen once. The chain carries TRBV29-1 and TRBJ2-7, with D maybe TRBD1 (5 bases). Germline lookup yields CDR1 SQVTM and CDR2 ANQGSEA. Trimming pared 0 bases from V and 9 bases from J, leaving 12 bases between. The CDR3 has 12 residues. The CDR3 DNA sequence: TGCAGCGTTGAAGATCGCAGGGTCGGGCAGTACTTC. Translation gives CSVEDRRVGQYF.

This chain links TRBV7-2 with TRBJ2-7; 8 positions agree with TRBD1. The junction had 9 bases not matched to a gene; V was cut back by 4 bases and J by 4 bases. This CDR3 region has 15 residues. Per the germline V gene, CDR1 is SGHTA and CDR2 is FQGNSA. The CDR3 sequence is CASSYNTGTGYEQYF. CDR3 nucleotides: TGTGCCAGCAGCTATAATACCGGGACAGGTTACGAGCAGTACTTC.

This sequence joins TRBV6-5 and TRBJ2-3, with unresolved D. CDR1 MNHEY and CDR2 SVGAGI come from the germline V gene. V was shortened by 6 bases and J by 0 bases, with 10 bases between the two germline ends. This CDR3 comprises 14 residues. As DNA, the CDR3 is TGTGCCAGCAGCCCTCGGAGAAGCACAGATACGCAGTATTTT. Amino acids: CASSPRRSTDTQYF.

The V gene is TRBV7-2, the J gene TRBJ2-1, with TRBD2 as a possible D gene (6 bases). The length of the CDR3 is 15 residues. Between the trimmed V and J ends, which lost 5 bases and 3 bases, there was a span of 14 bases. Germline CDR1 reads SGHTA; CDR2 reads FQGNSA. CDR3 DNA: TGTGCCAGCAGCACCCGGGACTTGTACTACAATGAGCAGTTCTTC. Translated, it gives CASSTRDLYYNEQFF.

This clone was detected only once. The chain combines TRBV27 with TRBJ2-7; D is possibly TRBD1 (6 bases). The V end was cut by 3 bases, the J end by 2 bases, with 14 bases between. There are 15 residues in the CDR3. Germline V gives CDR1 MNHEY, CDR2 SMNVEV (reference sequence). The CDR3 nucleotides read TGTGCCAGCAGTTTCAGGGGATTAGGCCCCTACGAGCAGTACGTC. Its translation is CASSFRGLGPYEQYV.

The J gene is TRBJ1-2, the V gene TRBV7-2; D unresolved. V was cut by 5 bases and J by 2 bases, with 18 bases left in between. The germline V gene has CDR1 SGHTA and CDR2 FQGNSA. This CDR3 contains 16 residues. Here the CDR3 DNA reads TGTGCCAGCAGCCCCACTGTCGGGGTAAGAAACTATGGCTACACCTTC. This sequence encodes CASSPTVGVRNYGYTF.

The chain links TRBV10-3 to TRBJ1-2, with D perhaps TRBD1 (6 bases). The CDR3 covers 14 residues. Trimming took off 2 bases at V and 1 base at J, with 8 bases between the two ends. Per germline, CDR1 ENHRY and CDR2 SYGVKD. The CDR3 sequence is CAISEGDINYGYTF. In DNA form, the CDR3 reads TGTGCCATCAGTGAGGGGGACATTAACTATGGCTACACCTTC.

This clone has just one count. The rearrangement uses TRBV25-1 and TRBJ1-4; no definite D call. Germline CDR1 MGHDK, CDR2 SYGVNS. V lost 1 base and J 7 bases, leaving 16 bases between the germline ends. The length of the CDR3 is 16 residues. The CDR3 protein is CASSEWLSEEGEKLFF. CDR3 in DNA: TGTGCCAGCAGTGAATGGTTGAGTGAAGAGGGTGAAAAACTGTTTTTT. Drawing the rest from reference TRBV25-1 and TRBJ1-4, the complete variable domain is EADIYQTPRYLVIGTGKKITLECSQTMGHDKMYWYQQDPGMELHLIHYSYGVNSTEKGDLSSESTVSRIRTEHFPLTLESARPSHTSQYLCASSEWLSEEGEKLFFGSGTQLSVL.

The genes are TRBV4-1 and TRBJ1-3; D gene uncertain. The V gene lost 0 bases and the J gene lost 0 bases, with 12 bases spanning the gap. The germline gives CDR1 MGHRA, CDR2 YSYEKL. This CDR3 is 17 amino acids long. The DNA for the CDR3 is TGCGCCAGCAGCCAAGAGTTGGGGAGAGCCTCTGGAAACACCATATATTTT. Encoded protein: CASSQELGRASGNTIYF.

This chain joins TRBV28 and TRBJ1-1, with a possible D match to TRBD1 (6 bases). Trimming stripped 1 base from V and 3 bases from J, with 12 bases between. The CDR3 spans 15 residues. The V gene's germline CDR1 is MDHEN and CDR2 SYDVKM. The DNA for the CDR3 is TGTGCCAGCAGTTTATCCCGACAGGTAGACACTGAAGCTTTCTTT. Translated, it gives CASSLSRQVDTEAFF.

The J gene is TRBJ1-5, the V gene TRBV6-1; D not certain. The V gene lost 6 bases and the J gene lost 6 bases, with 9 bases spanning the gap. The germline V gene has CDR1 MNHNS and CDR2 SASEGT. This CDR3 spans 12 amino acids. The CDR3 DNA reads TGTGCCAGCAGGAGGCTTTCTCAGCCCCAGCATTTT. It encodes CASRRLSQPQHF.

The rearrangement joins TRBV27 to TRBJ1-2, with no clear D. Trimming took off 6 bases at V and 0 bases at J, with 8 bases between the two ends. The CDR3 contains 13 residues. CDR1 and CDR2 (germline): MNHEY, SMNVEV (reference sequence). Here the CDR3 reads CASRHGANYGYTF. The CDR3 nucleotides read TGTGCCAGCAGACACGGGGCTAACTATGGCTACACCTTC.

This clone was detected once. J is TRBJ1-5 and V is TRBV18; D unresolved. The V end lost 4 bases, the J end lost 0 bases, and 7 bases lay between the germline ends. This CDR3 is 14 amino acids long. Germline V gene lookup returns CDR1 KGHSH and CDR2 LQKENI. This CDR3 reads CASSLYFSNQPQHF. CDR3 sequence (DNA): TGTGCCAGCTCACTCTACTTTAGCAATCAGCCCCAGCATTTT.

The chain couples TRBV4-1 to TRBJ2-3, with 7 bases fitting TRBD2. The CDR3 has 16 residues. The J segment lost 2 bases and the V segment lost 1 base, leaving 6 bases of the junction unmatched. CDR1 and CDR2 from the germline V gene are MGHRA and YSYEKL. This chain's CDR3 is CASSQVWGGNTDTQYF. In nucleotides, the CDR3 is TGCGCCAGCAGCCAAGTGTGGGGGGGAAACACAGATACGCAGTATTTT.

This clone was recorded a few times. The gene calls are TRBV5-1 and TRBJ1-5, with D maybe TRBD1 (6 bases). The CDR3 totals 13 residues. V was cut by 3 bases and J by 3 bases, with 7 bases left in between. CDR1 and CDR2 (germline): SGHRS, YFSETQ. CDR3 amino acids: CASSWGPNQPQHF. In nucleotides, the CDR3 is TGCGCCAGCAGCTGGGGGCCCAATCAGCCCCAGCATTTT.

The CDR3 bases are TGTGCCAGCAGTGGAGGCTCTTTGGAGACCCAGTACTTC. Translating gives CASSGGSLETQYF. The rearrangement links TRBV2 to TRBJ2-5; D unclear. The CDR3 length is 13 residues. The germline V gene encodes CDR1 SNHLY and CDR2 FYNNEI. V was trimmed by 4 bases and J by 5 bases, leaving 11 bases between them.

V usage is TRBV27 and J usage is TRBJ1-5, with 7 bases lining up with TRBD1. Germline values: CDR1 MNHEY, CDR2 SMNVEV (reference sequence). The CDR3 has 14 residues. The ends lost 5 bases at V and 0 bases at J; junction bases unmatched: 1. The CDR3, as DNA: TGTGCCAGCAGTCGACAGGGTAGCAATCAGCCCCAGCATTTT. Translation: CASSRQGSNQPQHF.

The chain links TRBV5-6 to TRBJ1-1; D gene uncertain. Trimming stripped 1 base from V and 4 bases from J, with 14 bases between. From germline, CDR1 is SGHDT and CDR2 YYEEEE. This CDR3 has 15 residues. CDR3 coding DNA: TGTGCCAGCAGCTTGTTGTCGGACTGGGGCACTGAAGCTTTCTTT. Translated: CASSLLSDWGTEAFF.

V is TRBV6-5 and J is TRBJ1-1; D is perhaps TRBD1 (5 bases). This CDR3 contains 14 residues. Germline values: CDR1 MNHEY, CDR2 SVGAGI. Trimming cost V 4 bases and J 0 bases, with 9 bases left between them. The CDR3 sequence: CASSSGQMNTEAFF. Here the CDR3 DNA reads TGTGCCAGCAGTTCAGGACAAATGAACACTGAAGCTTTCTTT.

The V call is TRBV30, the J call TRBJ2-3; 7 bases align to TRBD1. The CDR3 has 15 amino acids. The V gene's germline CDR1 is GTSNPN and CDR2 SVGIG (reference sequence). The J segment lost 0 bases and the V segment lost 4 bases, leaving 7 bases of the junction unmatched. CDR3 in DNA: TGTGCCTGGATTATAGAGGGACAGAGCACAGATACGCAGTATTTT. This translates into CAWIIEGQSTDTQYF.

The chain carries TRBV2 and TRBJ2-1; D perhaps matches TRBD1 (5 bases). CDR1 SNHLY and CDR2 FYNNEI come from the germline V gene. The germline V and J ends were trimmed by 3 bases and 8 bases, with 20 bases remaining between them. The CDR3 has 16 amino acids. The DNA for the CDR3 is TGTGCCAGCAGTGAGATACGCAGGGCCAGAGGCGATGAGCAGTTCTTC. Amino acids: CASSEIRRARGDEQFF.

The chain links TRBV4-2 to TRBJ1-1, with TRBD1 as a possible D gene (5 bases). V lost 0 bases, J lost 0 bases, and 11 bases lay in between. Germline values: CDR1 LGHNA, CDR2 YNFKEQ. CDR3 length: 16 residues. The CDR3 sequence is CASSQELTAMNTEAFF. The CDR3 region has the DNA TGTGCCAGCAGCCAAGAGTTGACAGCCATGAACACTGAAGCTTTCTTT.